A selection of T cell receptor beta chains follows, all from one sample in a study of T-cell memory formation after mild COVID-19. TCRdb recomputed calls from the 5' RACE reads with MiXCR, one row per CDR3 protein. Here the sample spans about 110,000 distinct CDR3 sequences, approximately 17% being singletons. Source material: PBMCs or a T cell subset sorted from them (not recorded which). Receptors originate from an adult woman who had mild COVID-19 (a few samples of this study predate the infection). Cell type and time point are not known. Both conserved end residues are part of each CDR3. D genes are given only for firm matches. Rows may omit the clone size; those that give it use once, few, many or a size class.

j_gene	abundance	v_gene	d_gene	CDR3nt	CDR3aa
TRBJ2-3	-	TRBV3-1	-	TGTGCCAGCAGCCCCGGGGCTTGGCGGGCTTTCACAGATACGCAGTATTTT	CASSPGAWRAFTDTQYF
TRBJ2-7	-	TRBV27	-	TGTGCCAGCAGTCCGAGGGGGAATAGCTACGAGCAGTACTTC	CASSPRGNSYEQYF
TRBJ2-3	few	TRBV5-1	TRBD2	TGCGCCAGCAGCTCCCGTACTAGCGGGGCGACAGATACGCAGTATTTT	CASSSRTSGATDTQYF
TRBJ2-7	-	TRBV24-1	TRBD2	TGTGCCACCAGTAGAACTAGCGGGAACGAGCAGTACTTC	CATSRTSGNEQYF
TRBJ1-5	-	TRBV2	-	TGTGCCAGCAGGCCGGGGCAGTATCAGCCCCAGCATTTT	CASRPGQYQPQHF
TRBJ2-7	few	TRBV7-2	TRBD2	TGTGCCAGCAGCGATTACCCCGGGACTAGGTCCGACGAGCAGTACTTC	CASSDYPGTRSDEQYF
TRBJ2-5	-	TRBV12-3/TRBV12-4	-	TGTGCCAGCAGCAGTGACAGACTGACACGCTGGAACCAAGAGACCCAGTACTTC	CASSSDRLTRWNQETQYF
TRBJ2-7	-	TRBV27	TRBD1	TGTGCCAGCAGCAAACCGGGACAGCCCACCTACGAGCAGTACTTC	CASSKPGQPTYEQYF
TRBJ2-7	-	TRBV28	-	TGTGCCAGCAGTTCTCAGAGACACGGGTCCTACGAGCAGTACTTC	CASSSQRHGSYEQYF
TRBJ1-3	once	TRBV7-9	-	TGTGCCAGCAGCTTCGGGACTGGCTCTGGAAACACCATATATTTT	CASSFGTGSGNTIYF
TRBJ2-1	once	TRBV7-2	-	TGTGCCAGCAGCCCCGAGAACAAGGACAATGAGCAGTTCTTC	CASSPENKDNEQFF
TRBJ2-5	few	TRBV5-1	TRBD2	TGCGCCAGCAGCTTGACTAGCGGGAGGCGAGAGACCCAGTACTTC	CASSLTSGRRETQYF
TRBJ1-1	-	TRBV5-1	TRBD1	TGCGCCAGCAGCTTGGGACAGGGGGGCCACACTGAAGCTTTCTTT	CASSLGQGGHTEAFF
TRBJ2-6	few	TRBV12-3/TRBV12-4	-	TGTGCCAGCAGTTTCCCCAACGTCCTGACTTTC	CASSFPNVLTF
TRBJ2-5	many	TRBV29-1	TRBD1	TGCAGCGTTTCTCCCGGGACAGGGAAAGAGACCCAGTACTTC	CSVSPGTGKETQYF
TRBJ2-7	once	TRBV7-2	-	TGTGCCAGCAGCCAGCCAGGGTTCTACGAGCAGTACTTC	CASSQPGFYEQYF
TRBJ2-5	-	TRBV3-1	TRBD2	TGTGCCAGCAGCCAAGGGTTGCGGGGGGCCCAAGAGACCCAGTACTTC	CASSQGLRGAQETQYF
TRBJ1-5	-	TRBV2	-	TGTGCCAGCAGGCGGGACGGCCTCAATCAGCCCCAGCATTTT	CASRRDGLNQPQHF
TRBJ2-7	few	TRBV12-3/TRBV12-4	-	TGTGCCAGCAGGGGTAACTACGAGCAGTACTTC	CASRGNYEQYF
TRBJ1-1	few	TRBV5-1	-	TGCGCCAGCAGCTTGGATTGGGGGACTGAAGCTTTCTTT	CASSLDWGTEAFF
TRBJ2-5	-	TRBV7-8	-	TGTGCCAGCAGCTTAAGTTGGAACCAGTACTTC	CASSLSWNQYF
TRBJ2-7	-	TRBV9	-	TGTGCCAGCAGCGTAGGAGACAGCGCCTACGAGCAGTACTTC	CASSVGDSAYEQYF
TRBJ2-7	-	TRBV7-9	-	TGTGCCAGCAGCCTACAGGGCCTTCGGGACGAGCAGTACTTC	CASSLQGLRDEQYF
TRBJ2-7	-	TRBV3-1	-	TGTGCCAGCAGCCAAGATGGTGGGGGACTGGGCTACGAGCAGTACTTC	CASSQDGGGLGYEQYF
TRBJ2-5	-	TRBV27	TRBD2	TGTGCCAGCAGTTTATGGGGGCCGGCTAGCGGGAGCGGTAGTCAAGAGACCCAGTACTTC	CASSLWGPASGSGSQETQYF
TRBJ2-1	few	TRBV7-9	-	TGTGCCAGCAGCTTAAGTGAGGGTTTGGATGAGCAGTTCTTC	CASSLSEGLDEQFF
TRBJ1-4	few	TRBV7-9	-	TGTGCCAGCAGCTTAGCGGGGCTACGGGAAAAACTGTTTTTT	CASSLAGLREKLFF
TRBJ2-7	-	TRBV29-1	-	TGCAGCGTTGACGGAGGGGCCTACGAGCAGTACTTC	CSVDGGAYEQYF